These T cell receptor beta chains were read from a single sample in a study of T cell repertoires in cytomegalovirus infection. TCRdb processed the reads anew with MiXCR; each CDR3 protein has one entry. Of fewer than 250,000 distinct CDR3 sequences listed, roughly an eighth are singletons. Sequenced sample: PBMCs. These receptors were collected from a human donor in good health (CMV status not recorded). Some clones in this sample may be carry-over from other donors' samples. Each CDR3 is given with its conserved first and last residue. D genes are given only for firm matches. The size entry is marked missing in some rows and otherwise reads once, few, many or a size class.

abundance,j_gene,d_gene,v_gene,CDR3nt,CDR3aa
many,TRBJ1-6,-,TRBV7-2,TGTGCCAGCAGCTTTACGGCCGAGTCACCCCTCCACTTT,CASSFTAESPLHF
many,TRBJ2-1,TRBD2,TRBV27,TGTGCCAGCAGTTCCCCAGCTAGCGGGAGGACTGAGCAGTTCTTC,CASSSPASGRTEQFF
once,TRBJ1-1,-,TRBV29-1,TGCAGCGTTGTCCTTCTTGGCAGCCAGAACACTGAAGCTTTCTTT,CSVVLLGSQNTEAFF
-,TRBJ1-4,TRBD1,TRBV28,TGTGCCAGCAGTTCAAATCTCGGGACAGGGAATGAAAAACTGTTTTTT,CASSSNLGTGNEKLFF
many,TRBJ2-7,-,TRBV11-2,TGTGCCAGCAGCCTCGACAGGACCGCCTACGAGCAGTACTTC,CASSLDRTAYEQYF
few,TRBJ2-3,-,TRBV20-1,TGCAGTGCTCCGATTGGCCTCACAGATACGCAGTATTTT,CSAPIGLTDTQYF
few,TRBJ2-5,-,TRBV20-1,TGCAGTGCTATTACCGGGGTTATACAAGAGACCCAGTACTTC,CSAITGVIQETQYF
many,TRBJ1-2,TRBD1,TRBV7-2,TGTGCCAGCAGCTTAGCCCGGGACAGCTCAATATATGGCTACACCTTC,CASSLARDSSIYGYTF
-,TRBJ2-3,TRBD2,TRBV7-3,TGTGCCAGCAGCCCACAGGGACTAGGAGATACGCAGTATTTT,CASSPQGLGDTQYF
-,TRBJ1-2,TRBD1,TRBV19,TGTGCCAGTAGTATGACCGGGCAGGGGGGTCGTGGCTACACCTTC,CASSMTGQGGRGYTF
many,TRBJ2-1,-,TRBV7-2,TGTGCCAGCAGCTTAGCTGGCAGGGATTATGAGCAGTTCTTC,CASSLAGRDYEQFF